The T cell receptor beta chain under discussion was sequenced for a study of cytomegalovirus exposure and HLA in healthy donors. 13 Jbeta primers and 60 Vbeta primers were used for the PCR. Using immunoSEQ multiplex PCR, the repertoire was profiled, and TCRdb retains in-frame clones only, with some absent. There are approximately 200,000 clones in the sample; 75% to 80% occur only once, and around 1.7% lies in the top ten. The CDR3 runs 15 residues. V lost 1 base, J lost 7 bases, and 14 bases lay in between. CDR1 and CDR2 from the germline V gene are LGHNA and YNFKEQ. The chain links TRBV4-2 to TRBJ1-5; tentative D call: TRBD1 (6 bases). The sequenced sample was PBMCs. This receptor was identified in a man aged 18 to 30 in good health and CMV-seronegative. For the CDR3, the DNA is TGTGCCAGCAGCCAAGGTGGGGGGGCAGGACAGCCCCAGCATTTT. Its translation is CASSQGGGAGQPQHF.